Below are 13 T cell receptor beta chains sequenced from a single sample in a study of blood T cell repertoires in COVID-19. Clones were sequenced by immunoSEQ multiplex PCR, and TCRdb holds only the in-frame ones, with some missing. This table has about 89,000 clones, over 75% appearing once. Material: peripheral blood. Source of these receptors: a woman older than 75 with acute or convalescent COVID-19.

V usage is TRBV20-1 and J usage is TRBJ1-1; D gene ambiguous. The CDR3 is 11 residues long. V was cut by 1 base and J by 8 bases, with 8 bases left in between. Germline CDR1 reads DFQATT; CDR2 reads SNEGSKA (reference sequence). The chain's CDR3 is CSARGGSEAFF. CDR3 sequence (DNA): TGCAGTGCTAGAGGAGGCAGCGAAGCTTTCTTT.

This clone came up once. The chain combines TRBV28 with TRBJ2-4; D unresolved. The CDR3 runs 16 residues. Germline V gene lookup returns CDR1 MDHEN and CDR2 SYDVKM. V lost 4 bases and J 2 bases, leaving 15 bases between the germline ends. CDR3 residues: CASSSYGRFPKNIQYF. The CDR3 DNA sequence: TGTGCCAGCAGTTCTTATGGGCGTTTTCCCAAAAACATTCAGTACTTC.

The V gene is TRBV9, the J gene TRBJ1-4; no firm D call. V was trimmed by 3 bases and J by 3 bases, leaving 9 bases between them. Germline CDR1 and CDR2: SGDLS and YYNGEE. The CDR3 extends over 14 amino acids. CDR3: CASSAGFSNEKLFF. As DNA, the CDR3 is TGTGCCAGCAGCGCCGGGTTCTCTAATGAAAAACTGTTTTTT.

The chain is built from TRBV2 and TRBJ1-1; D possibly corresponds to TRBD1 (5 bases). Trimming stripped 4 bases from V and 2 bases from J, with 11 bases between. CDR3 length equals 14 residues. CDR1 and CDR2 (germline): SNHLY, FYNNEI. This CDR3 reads CASSAGGSNTEAFF. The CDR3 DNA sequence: TGTGCCAGCAGTGCGGGGGGGTCTAACACTGAAGCTTTCTTT. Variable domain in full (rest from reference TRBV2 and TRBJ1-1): EPEVTQTPSHQVTQMGQEVILRCVPISNHLYFYWYRQILGQKVEFLVSFYNNEISEKSEIFDDQFSVERPDGSNFTLKIRSTKLEDSAMYFCASSAGGSNTEAFFGQGTRLTVV.

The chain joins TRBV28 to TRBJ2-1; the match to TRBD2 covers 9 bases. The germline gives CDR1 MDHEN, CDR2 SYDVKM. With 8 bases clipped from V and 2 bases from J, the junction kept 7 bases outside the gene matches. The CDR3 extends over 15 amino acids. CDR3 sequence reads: CASRMGGGAYNEQFF. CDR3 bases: TGTGCCAGCCGGATGGGCGGGGGGGCCTACAATGAGCAGTTCTTC.

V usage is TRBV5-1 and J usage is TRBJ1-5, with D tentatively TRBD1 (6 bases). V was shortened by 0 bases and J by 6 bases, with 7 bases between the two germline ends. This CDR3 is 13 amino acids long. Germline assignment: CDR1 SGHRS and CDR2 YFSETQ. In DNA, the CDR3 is TGCGCCAGCAGCTTGGCAGGGGTTCAGCCCCAGCATTTT. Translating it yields CASSLAGVQPQHF.

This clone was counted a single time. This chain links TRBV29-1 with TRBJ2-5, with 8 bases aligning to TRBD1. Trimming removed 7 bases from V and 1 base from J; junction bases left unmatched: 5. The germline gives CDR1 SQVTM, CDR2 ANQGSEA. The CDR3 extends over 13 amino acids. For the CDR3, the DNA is TGCAGCGCTCGGACAGGGCCCCAAGAGACCCAGTACTTC. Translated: CSARTGPQETQYF.

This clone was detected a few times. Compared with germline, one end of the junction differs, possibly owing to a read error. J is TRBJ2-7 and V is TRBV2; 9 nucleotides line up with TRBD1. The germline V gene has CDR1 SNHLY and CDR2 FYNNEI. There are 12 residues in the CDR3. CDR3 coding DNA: TGTGCCAGCAGGGGACAGGGAGTGAGGATGGACTTC. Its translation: CASRGQGVRMDF. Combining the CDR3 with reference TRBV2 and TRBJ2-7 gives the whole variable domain EPEVTQTPSHQVTQMGQEVILRCVPISNHLYFYWYRQILGQKVEFLVSFYNNEISEKSEIFDDQFSVERPDGSNFTLKIRSTKLEDSAMYFCASRGQGVRMDFGPGTRLTVT.

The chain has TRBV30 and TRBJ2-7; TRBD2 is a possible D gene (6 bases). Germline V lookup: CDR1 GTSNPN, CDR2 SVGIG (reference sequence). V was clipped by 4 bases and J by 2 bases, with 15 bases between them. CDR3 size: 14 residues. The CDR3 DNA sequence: TGTGCCTGGAAGCCCAGCGGGCGCGCCTACGAGCAGTACTTC. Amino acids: CAWKPSGRAYEQYF. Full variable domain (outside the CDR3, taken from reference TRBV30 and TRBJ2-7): SQTIHQWPATLVQPVGSPLSLECTVEGTSNPNLYWYRQAAGRGLQLLFYSVGIGQISSEVPQNLSASRPQDRQFILSSKKLLLSDSGFYLCAWKPSGRAYEQYFGPGTRLTVT.

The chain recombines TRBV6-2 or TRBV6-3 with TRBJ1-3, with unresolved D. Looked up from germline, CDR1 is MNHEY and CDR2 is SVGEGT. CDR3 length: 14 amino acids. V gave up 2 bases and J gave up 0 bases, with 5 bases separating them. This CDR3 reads CASSYAISGNTIYF. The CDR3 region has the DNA TGTGCCAGCAGTTACGCGATCTCTGGAAACACCATATATTTT.

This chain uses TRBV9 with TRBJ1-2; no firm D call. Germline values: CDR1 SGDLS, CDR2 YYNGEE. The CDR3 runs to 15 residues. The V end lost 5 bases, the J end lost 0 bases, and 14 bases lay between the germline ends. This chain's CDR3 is CASRAGLGANYGYTF. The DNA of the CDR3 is TGTGCCAGCAGGGCGGGCCTGGGAGCTAACTATGGCTACACCTTC.

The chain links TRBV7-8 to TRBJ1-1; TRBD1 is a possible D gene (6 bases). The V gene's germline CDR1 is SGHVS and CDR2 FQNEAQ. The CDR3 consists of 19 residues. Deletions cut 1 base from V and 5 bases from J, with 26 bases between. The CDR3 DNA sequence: TGTGCCAGCAGCTTAGGGTTGGGGGCCATCGGGTTTTCGGGTACTGAAGCTTTCTTT. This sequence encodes CASSLGLGAIGFSGTEAFF.

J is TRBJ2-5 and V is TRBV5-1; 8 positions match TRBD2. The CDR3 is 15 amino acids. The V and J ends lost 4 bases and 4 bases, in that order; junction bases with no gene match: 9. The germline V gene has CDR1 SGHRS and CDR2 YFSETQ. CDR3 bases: TGCGCCAGCAGCCCGGCGGGGGGTAGGGGAGAGACCCAGTACTTC. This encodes CASSPAGGRGETQYF.